A single sample gave rise to the 23 T cell receptor beta chains below, sequenced in a study of T cells in Graves' hyperthyroidism and ophthalmopathy. Amplified TCR beta CDR3 regions came from RNA transcripts. The HTBI primer set was used in a first-round RT-PCR of the TCR CDR3. TCRdb used MiXCR to reprocess the multiplex PCR reads, holding one entry per CDR3 protein. Of 530,000 or so distinct CDR3 sequences in the sample, roughly 17% are singletons; the top ten hold under 20%. Material: blood. These TCRs come from a young woman with Graves' ophthalmopathy.

This clonotype came up many times. The rearrangement links TRBV19 to TRBJ1-1, with D possibly TRBD1 on 6 matching bases. Trimming stripped 10 bases from V and 1 base from J, with 19 bases between. From germline, CDR1 is LNHDA and CDR2 SQIVND (reference sequence). CDR3 length: 15 residues. Here the CDR3 reads CATRARQEKNTEAFF. The CDR3 bases are TGTGCCACCCGGGCGCGACAGGAGAAGAACACTGAAGCTTTCTTT.

CDR3: CASSFETGYEQYF. As DNA, the CDR3 is TGTGCCAGCAGCTTCGAGACAGGCTACGAGCAGTACTTC. The chain carries TRBV5-8 and TRBJ2-7, with D maybe TRBD1 (6 bases). The CDR3 has 13 amino acids. Germline V gene lookup returns CDR1 SGHTS and CDR2 YDEGEE. V was cut by 2 bases and J by 3 bases, with 9 bases left in between.

Ten or more counts support this clonotype. This chain connects TRBV20-1 to TRBJ1-2, with D possibly TRBD1 on 5 matching bases. This CDR3 comprises 14 residues. V was trimmed by 1 base and J by 0 bases, leaving 9 bases between them. Per the germline V gene, CDR1 is DFQATT and CDR2 is SNEGSKA (reference sequence). CDR3 DNA sequence: TGCAGTGCTAGAGTGACAGATACTAACTATGGCTACACCTTC. Its protein is CSARVTDTNYGYTF.

This clonotype came up a few times. The rearrangement links TRBV5-5 to TRBJ1-1, with a tentative D call TRBD1 (6 bases). Germline values: CDR1 SGHKS, CDR2 YYEKEE (reference sequence). Trimming took off 0 bases at V and 6 bases at J, with 21 bases between the two ends. CDR3 length equals 17 residues. CDR3 in amino acids: CASSLVGRGGPSPEAFF. CDR3 coding DNA: TGTGCCAGCAGCTTGGTGGGGAGGGGGGGCCCTTCCCCTGAAGCTTTCTTT. Looking up the rest from reference TRBV5-5 and TRBJ1-1 gives the full variable domain: DAGVTQSPTHLIKTRGQQVTLRCSPISGHKSVSWYQQVLGQGPQFIFQYYEKEERGRGNFPDRFSARQFPNYSSELNVNALLLGDSALYLCASSLVGRGGPSPEAFFGQGTRLTVV.

The rearrangement joins TRBV7-9 to TRBJ2-7, with 9 bases lining up with TRBD2. Trimming removed 4 bases from V and 2 bases from J; junction bases left unmatched: 6. Per germline, CDR1 SEHNR and CDR2 FQNEAQ (reference sequence). The CDR3 has 15 residues. The CDR3 region has the DNA TGTGCCAGCAGCTCCGGGACTAGCCGTCCCTACGAGCAGTACTTC. It is translated as CASSSGTSRPYEQYF.

This clonotype was found many times. The chain uses TRBV7-2 and TRBJ1-1; D perhaps matches TRBD1 (5 bases). From germline, CDR1 is SGHTA and CDR2 FQGNSA. V was shortened by 8 bases and J by 6 bases, with 16 bases between the two germline ends. This CDR3 has 13 residues. CDR3 DNA sequence: TGTGCCAGCCTTAGAACCCAGGGCTCTGAAGCTTTCTTT. Protein sequence: CASLRTQGSEAFF.

This clonotype showed up just a few times. V gene TRBV28 combines with J gene TRBJ2-5, with TRBD2 identical over 10 bases. Looked up from germline, CDR1 is MDHEN and CDR2 is SYDVKM. The CDR3 is made up of 14 amino acids. V shed 5 bases and J 7 bases; nucleotides not matched to a gene: 7. Written as DNA, the CDR3 is TGTGCCAGCAGTATTTACTCTAGCGGGGGGACCCAGTACTTC. It yields the protein CASSIYSSGGTQYF. Full variable domain (missing parts from reference TRBV28 and TRBJ2-5): DVKVTQSSRYLVKRTGEKVFLECVQDMDHENMFWYRQDPGLGLRLIYFSYDVKMKEKGDIPEGYSVSREKKERFSLILESASTNQTSMYLCASSIYSSGGTQYFGPGTRLLVL.

This clonotype was seen ten or more times. The V and J genes are TRBV18 and TRBJ1-3, with D hard to call. The CDR3 has 15 amino acids. Trimming removed 2 bases at V and 0 bases at J, with 8 bases between. The germline V gene has CDR1 KGHSH and CDR2 LQKENI. The CDR3 here is CASSPSASSGNTIYF. As DNA, the CDR3 is TGTGCCAGCTCACCAAGCGCCAGCTCTGGAAACACCATATATTTT.

This chain uses TRBV29-1 with TRBJ1-1; 7 nucleotides agree with TRBD1. CDR1 is SQVTM, CDR2 ANQGSEA, per germline. The CDR3 length is 13 residues. The trim removed 8 bases at V and 4 bases at J, leaving 10 bases unmatched. CDR3 sequence: CSPQTGMVTEAFF. DNA for the CDR3: TGCAGCCCCCAGACAGGGATGGTCACTGAAGCTTTCTTT.

This clonotype was counted many times. The chain joins TRBV2 to TRBJ2-2; 7 positions match TRBD2. V lost 4 bases to trimming and J lost 0 bases; unmatched junction nucleotides: 5. CDR1 is SNHLY, CDR2 FYNNEI, per germline. CDR3 size: 16 residues. The CDR3, as DNA: TGTGCCAGCAGTGCGGTAGCGGGCTCGAACACCGGGGAGCTGTTTTTT. Protein sequence: CASSAVAGSNTGELFF.

Worth noting for this clonotype: A read error may be the cause here, since a much bigger clone is one base away. The chain combines TRBV6-5 with TRBJ2-7; D gene ambiguous. CDR3 length: 11 residues. Looked up from germline, CDR1 is MNHEY and CDR2 is SVGAGI. The chain's CDR3 is CASGYEDEQYF. In DNA form, the CDR3 reads TGTGCCAGCGGTTACGAGGACGAGCAGTACTTC.

This clonotype was counted ten times or more. The V and J genes are TRBV6-4 and TRBJ2-1; 12 positions match TRBD2. Germline loops: CDR1 MRHNA, CDR2 SNTAGT. The CDR3 consists of 15 residues. V gave up 4 bases and J gave up 8 bases; unmatched junction bases: 6. CDR3 in amino acids: CASSATSGGKDEQFF. In nucleotides, the CDR3 is TGTGCCAGCAGTGCCACTAGCGGGGGGAAGGATGAGCAGTTCTTC.

There are many counts of this clonotype. V and J are TRBV7-9 and TRBJ1-2, with D perhaps matching TRBD1 (5 bases). V was trimmed by 0 bases and J by 8 bases, leaving 7 bases between them. The CDR3 consists of 12 residues. Germline CDR1 and CDR2: SEHNR and FQNEAQ (reference sequence). CDR3 bases: TGTGCCAGCAGCTTAGCTGGGACGGGCTACACCTTC. Translated, it gives CASSLAGTGYTF.

The chain couples TRBV5-1 to TRBJ2-3, with 7 bases matching TRBD1. The CDR3 covers 15 residues. J gave up 8 bases and V 2 bases, and 11 bases lay outside the gene matches. Germline values: CDR1 SGHRS, CDR2 YFSETQ. CDR3 DNA sequence: TGCGCCAGCAGCTTCTTGACAGGGTCGTCAGTTACGCAGTATTTT. It is translated as CASSFLTGSSVTQYF.

As for this clonotype: This may be a read error, as it is one base from a much larger clone. The chain is built from TRBV28 and TRBJ2-5; the D is unclear. V lost 1 base and J lost 2, with 8 bases in between. Germline CDR1 MDHEN, CDR2 SYDVKM. The CDR3 runs to 14 residues. The CDR3 DNA sequence: TGTGCCAGCAGTTTATTATCGCTACAAGAGACCCAGTACTTC. This codes for CASSLLSLQETQYF. Together with reference TRBV28 and TRBJ2-5, the CDR3 gives the full variable domain: DVKVTQSSRYLVKRTGEKVFLECVQDMDHENMFWYRQDPGLGLRLIYFSYDVKMKEKGDIPEGYSVSREKKERFSLILESASTNQTSMYLCASSLLSLQETQYFGPGTRLLVL.

About this clonotype: Given a much more abundant clone one base away, this may be a read error. This chain joins TRBV4-3 and TRBJ1-1, with D perhaps TRBD1 (5 bases). The V end was cut by 0 bases, the J end by 4 bases, with 15 bases between. CDR1 is LGHNA and CDR2 is YSLEER in the germline V gene. This CDR3 is 16 amino acids long. In nucleotides, the CDR3 is TGCGCCAGCAGCCAAGAACGGGGGAGGAGAATCACTGAAGCTTTCTTT. It is translated as CASSQERGRRITEAFF.

This clonotype was seen ten or more times. The chain carries TRBV10-3 and TRBJ1-5; D is unresolved. The germline V gene has CDR1 ENHRY and CDR2 SYGVKD. The V and J ends lost 3 bases and 1 base respectively, with 7 bases between them. The CDR3 is 14 amino acids. The CDR3 protein is CAISDMGSNQPQHF. As DNA, the CDR3 is TGTGCCATCAGTGATATGGGAAGCAATCAGCCCCAGCATTTT.

This clonotype was recorded at least ten times. The chain uses TRBV28 and TRBJ2-7, with 8 bases aligning to TRBD2. The CDR3 is made up of 16 amino acids. J lost 0 bases, V lost 4 bases, and 8 bases had no gene match. Germline CDR1 reads MDHEN; CDR2 reads SYDVKM. The CDR3 DNA reads TGTGCCAGCAGTTCGGGAGGGCCCCCCAACTCCTACGAGCAGTACTTC. Translation: CASSSGGPPNSYEQYF.

V gene TRBV19 combines with J gene TRBJ2-1, with unresolved D. V was trimmed by 4 bases and J by 7 bases, leaving 11 bases between them. Germline V gene lookup returns CDR1 LNHDA and CDR2 SQIVND (reference sequence). The CDR3 contains 13 residues. The CDR3 bases are TGTGCCAGTAGTACCCAACGAGGAAATGAGCAGTTCTTC. As protein: CASSTQRGNEQFF.

The gene calls are TRBV19 and TRBJ1-6; D not resolved. The V end was cut by 5 bases, the J end by 12 bases, with 20 bases between. The CDR3 is 15 amino acids. Per germline, CDR1 LNHDA and CDR2 SQIVND (reference sequence). Here the CDR3 DNA reads TGTGCCAGTAGTGGAGCGGACCCGCTGTATTTACCCCTCCACTTT. Encoded protein: CASSGADPLYLPLHF.

Many counts were recorded for this clonotype. The gene calls are TRBV27 and TRBJ2-7, with a possible D match to TRBD2 (6 bases). The CDR3 length is 14 residues. Trimming shortened V by 4 bases and J by 7 bases, and 17 bases separated the two germline ends. Germline CDR1 is MNHEY and CDR2 is SMNVEV (reference sequence). Here the CDR3 DNA reads TGTGCCAGCAGTTCCGGAGGGGTAGTGGGTGAGCAGTACTTC. Encoded protein: CASSSGGVVGEQYF.

In its sample, this clonotype was seen a few times. The rearrangement joins TRBV7-3 to TRBJ2-2; D is possibly TRBD2 (5 bases). Deletions cut 2 bases from V and 5 bases from J, with 18 bases between. This CDR3 has 17 amino acids. Germline V gene sequence: CDR1 SGHTA, CDR2 FQGTGA. The CDR3, as DNA: TGTGCCAGCAGCTTACCTCCGGAGAGGGTGGGAACCGGGGAGCTGTTTTTT. Translation gives CASSLPPERVGTGELFF.

This chain uses TRBV27 with TRBJ1-5; tentative D call: TRBD1 (6 bases). Germline loops: CDR1 MNHEY, CDR2 SMNVEV (reference sequence). The CDR3 spans 15 residues. The ends were cut back, 0 bases at V and 4 bases at J, with 10 bases in the middle. The CDR3 coding sequence is TGTGCCAGCAGTTTATCTTGGACAGAGAATCAGCCCCAGCATTTT. Its translation is CASSLSWTENQPQHF.